This TCR beta chain came from a study of control samples from healthy donors and cancer patients. Germline V gives CDR1 MNHNY, CDR2 SVGAGI (reference sequence). With 2 bases removed from V and 7 bases from J, the gap between germline ends came to 11 bases. The CDR3 is made up of 14 amino acids. The assay was immunoSEQ multiplex PCR, and TCRdb's table has in-frame clones only and misses some. The table includes about 120,000 clones, about 93% detected once. The source is a man aged 25-40 years in good health. Sequenced material: blood. V gene TRBV6-6 combines with J gene TRBJ1-4; D might be TRBD1 (6 bases). This CDR3 reads CASSYVGGGEKLFF. The CDR3 nucleotides read TGTGCCAGCAGTTACGTAGGGGGGGGTGAAAAACTGTTTTTT.